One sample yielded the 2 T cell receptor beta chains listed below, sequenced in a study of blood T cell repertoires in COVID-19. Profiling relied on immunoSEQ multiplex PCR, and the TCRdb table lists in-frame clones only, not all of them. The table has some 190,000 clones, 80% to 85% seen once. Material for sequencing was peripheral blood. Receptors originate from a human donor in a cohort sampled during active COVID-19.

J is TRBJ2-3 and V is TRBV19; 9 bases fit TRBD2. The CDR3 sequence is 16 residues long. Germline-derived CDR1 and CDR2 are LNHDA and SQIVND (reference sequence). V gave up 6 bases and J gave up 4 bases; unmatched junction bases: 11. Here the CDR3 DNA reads TGTGCCAGTAGACCCTGGGCTAGCGGGATCCCAGATACGCAGTATTTT. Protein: CASRPWASGIPDTQYF.

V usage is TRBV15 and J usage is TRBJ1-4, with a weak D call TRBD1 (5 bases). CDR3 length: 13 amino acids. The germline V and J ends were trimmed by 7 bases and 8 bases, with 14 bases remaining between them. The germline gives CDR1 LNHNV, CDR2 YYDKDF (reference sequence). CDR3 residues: CATTRGVREKLFF. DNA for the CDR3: TGTGCCACCACCCGGGGGGTTCGGGAAAAACTGTTTTTT.